These T cell receptor beta chains were read from a single sample in a study of regulatory T cells in long-lasting Graves disease. TCRdb recomputed calls from the multiplex PCR reads with MiXCR, one row per CDR3 protein. The sample includes hundreds of thousands of distinct CDR3 sequences, roughly 21% of them seen just once. The sample here was peripheral blood mononuclear cells (PBMCs), taken when the disease was refractory, from a patient treated with antithyroid drugs. All receptors derive from a female donor with Graves disease. CDR3s include the opening cysteine and the closing phenylalanine or tryptophan. The order of the fields is CDR3 length, V gene, J gene, D gene, clone size, CDR3 DNA, CDR3 protein. A D gene is named only where the DNA matches it firmly. Clone size is not always given. Where it is, it says once, few, many or a class for expanded clones.

13,TRBV6-1,TRBJ1-5,-,many,TGTGCCAGCGGACAGACTGGGAATCAGCCCCAGCATTTT,CASGQTGNQPQHF
13,TRBV12-3/TRBV12-4,TRBJ2-7,-,many,TGTGCCAGCAGTCTCCGGGGGCCAACCGAGCAGTACTTC,CASSLRGPTEQYF
13,TRBV4-2,TRBJ2-7,-,few,TGTGCCAGCAGCCCCCGATCGGACTACGAGCAGTACTTC,CASSPRSDYEQYF
14,TRBV4-2,TRBJ1-4,-,many,TGTGCCAGCAGCCCCGGGACGGCTAATGAAAAACTGTTTTTT,CASSPGTANEKLFF
13,TRBV11-2,TRBJ1-2,TRBD1,many,TGTGCCAGCAGCTGGGACAGGTTCGGTGGCTACACCTTC,CASSWDRFGGYTF
13,TRBV3-1,TRBJ2-5,TRBD2,many,TGTGCCAGCAGCCACAGCGGGGGAGGGACCCAGTACTTC,CASSHSGGGTQYF
15,TRBV12-3/TRBV12-4,TRBJ2-7,TRBD2,-,TGTGCCAGCAGCCCAGGGCAACTAGCGGCCTACGAGCAGTACTTC,CASSPGQLAAYEQYF
15,TRBV5-1,TRBJ2-3,TRBD1,-,TGCGCCAGCAGCCTTGGGACAGGGGAGACAGATACGCAGTATTTT,CASSLGTGETDTQYF
11,TRBV2,TRBJ1-1,-,many,TGTGCCAGCAGAACGATTCAGGGGGCTTTCTTT,CASRTIQGAFF
14,TRBV5-1,TRBJ2-7,TRBD2,-,TGCGCCAGCAGCTTGGCCGGGGAGGGAGGCGAGCAGTACTTC,CASSLAGEGGEQYF
13,TRBV7-2,TRBJ1-5,-,many,TGTGCCAGCTCAGGAGACAGATGGCAGCCCCAGCATTTT,CASSGDRWQPQHF
16,TRBV2,TRBJ1-2,-,many,TGTGCCAGCAGTGATCCCACACATCAAGCGAACTATGGCTACACCTTC,CASSDPTHQANYGYTF
14,TRBV7-9,TRBJ1-1,-,few,TGTGCCAGCAGGGGCGGGGTCTCGCCCAATGAAGCTTTCTTT,CASRGGVSPNEAFF
14,TRBV20-1,TRBJ2-7,TRBD1,-,TGCAGTGCTAAACTGAGGGGGCGAGCGGACGAGCAGTACTTC,CSAKLRGRADEQYF
14,TRBV9,TRBJ1-5,-,few,TGTGCCAGCAGCCGGGACCTTTGGGATCAGCCCCAGCATTTT,CASSRDLWDQPQHF
15,TRBV6-5,TRBJ1-1,TRBD1,many,TGTGCCAGCAGTTTAGGGACAGGGGTCTACACTGAAGCTTTCTTT,CASSLGTGVYTEAFF
14,TRBV4-3,TRBJ2-2,-,-,TGCGCCAGCAGCTCAAAGCTTCACTTCGGGGAGCTGTTTTTT,CASSSKLHFGELFF
15,TRBV28,TRBJ2-7,-,many,TGTGCCAGCAGCCTACTAGGGTGGTCAACCTACGAGCAGTACTTC,CASSLLGWSTYEQYF
13,TRBV28,TRBJ1-1,-,many,TGTGCCAGCAGGGGCGTATTGAACACTGAAGCTTTCTTT,CASRGVLNTEAFF
14,TRBV14,TRBJ1-6,-,few,TGTGCCAGCAGTTGGTTAGGGGTTAATTCACCCCTCCACTTT,CASSWLGVNSPLHF
17,TRBV25-1,TRBJ1-1,-,many,TGTGCCAGCAGTGAGAGAGGACGCGGGCTAGGTAGGACTGAAGCTTTCTTT,CASSERGRGLGRTEAFF
13,TRBV28,TRBJ1-1,-,many,TGTGCCAGCACGTTTCTGGGGGGCACTGAAGCTTTCTTT,CASTFLGGTEAFF
16,TRBV29-1,TRBJ1-1,TRBD1,few,TGCAGCGTTGGGGCCCGTGAGGGGGCGTCAAACACTGAAGCTTTCTTT,CSVGAREGASNTEAFF
13,TRBV28,TRBJ2-7,-,-,TGTGCCAGCAGTTTAGGGGGGAGTGAGGAGCAGTGCTTC,CASSLGGSEEQCF
16,TRBV7-9,TRBJ2-7,-,many,TGTGCCAGCAGCGCCGGAGGGGCAGGGGGGCCCTACGAGCAGTACTTC,CASSAGGAGGPYEQYF
14,TRBV19,TRBJ1-1,TRBD1,-,TGTGCCAGTAGTACCCAGGGGGTCCACACTGAAGCTTTCTTT,CASSTQGVHTEAFF
14,TRBV6-1,TRBJ2-7,TRBD1,few,TGTGCCAGCAGTGAGGGACAGGGTTCCTACGAGCAGTACTTC,CASSEGQGSYEQYF
17,TRBV24-1,TRBJ2-5,TRBD1,many,TGTGCCACCAGTGATTTCGGGCGGTGGGGACAGGGTGTGACCCAGTACTTC,CATSDFGRWGQGVTQYF